This section outlines one T cell receptor beta chain sequence together with its context. Its antigen is still unknown. Germline loops: CDR1 SGHTA, CDR2 FQGTGA. V was clipped by 5 bases and J by 9 bases; unmatched bases: 11. The CDR3 extends over 16 amino acids. 5'RACE template switching produced TCR cDNA carrying a universal primer site and UMIs. TCRdb used MiXCR to reprocess the 5' RACE reads, holding one entry per CDR3 protein. Of about 260,000 distinct CDR3 sequences in the sample, 10% to 15% were seen once. The sample belongs to a study of T cells after yellow fever vaccination. Looking at the study overall: Researchers used SMART-Seq v4 Ultra Low Input to prepare fractions that had low cell numbers.

Findings and caveats of the study: Most clones from primary vaccination resurfaced after the booster (96% CD4, about 91% CD8). Just a small share of clonotypes turned up in the CD4 compartment as well as the CD8 compartment.

The origin of this receptor is a man younger than 40 who received the YFV17D yellow fever vaccine. The rearrangement joins TRBV7-3 to TRBJ2-1; 12 bases map to TRBD2. The sequencing used CD4+ T cells sorted from PBMCs, collected 45 days after the yellow fever booster vaccination. DNA for the CDR3: TGTGCCAGCAGCAAGGGGTCTAGCGGGAGGGTAGGTGAGCAGTTCTTC. Translation gives CASSKGSSGRVGEQFF.